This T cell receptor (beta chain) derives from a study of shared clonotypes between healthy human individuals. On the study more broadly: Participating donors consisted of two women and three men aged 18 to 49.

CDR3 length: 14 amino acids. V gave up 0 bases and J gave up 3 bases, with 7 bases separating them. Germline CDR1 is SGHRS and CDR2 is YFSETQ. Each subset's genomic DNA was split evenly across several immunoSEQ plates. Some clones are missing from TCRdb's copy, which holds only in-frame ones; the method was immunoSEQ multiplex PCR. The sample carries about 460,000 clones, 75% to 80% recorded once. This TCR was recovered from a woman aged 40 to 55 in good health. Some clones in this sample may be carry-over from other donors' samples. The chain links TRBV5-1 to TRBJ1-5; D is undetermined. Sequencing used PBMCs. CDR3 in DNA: TGCGCCAGCAGCTTGGCAAGCTACAATCAGCCCCAGCATTTT. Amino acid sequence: CASSLASYNQPQHF.